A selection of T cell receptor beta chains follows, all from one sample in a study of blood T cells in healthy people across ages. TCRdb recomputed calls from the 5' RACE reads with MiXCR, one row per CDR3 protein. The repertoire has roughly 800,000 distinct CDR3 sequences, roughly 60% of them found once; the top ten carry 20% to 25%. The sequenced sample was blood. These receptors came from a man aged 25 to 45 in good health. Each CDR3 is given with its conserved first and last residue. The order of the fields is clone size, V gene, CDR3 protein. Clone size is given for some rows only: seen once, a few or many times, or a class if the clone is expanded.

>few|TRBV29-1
CSVVPGDGEQFF
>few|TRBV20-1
CSAKPPTGNYEQYF
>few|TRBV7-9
CASSLEYRGLTPQYF
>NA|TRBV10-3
CAISELPGLAGRSAGDEQFF
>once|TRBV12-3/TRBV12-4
CASRSGDTFYGYTF
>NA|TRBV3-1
CASSLHSGGALYNEQFF
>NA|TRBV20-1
CSARGWNTGTGGNAQYF
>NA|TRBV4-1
CASSQGSGTSLQYF
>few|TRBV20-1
CSARGKVYEQYF
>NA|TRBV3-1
CASSRPFAGTGREQYF
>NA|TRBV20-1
CSASSNLRNQPQHF
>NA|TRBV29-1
CSVGLSMNTEAFF
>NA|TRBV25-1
CASSESTGGSEQYF
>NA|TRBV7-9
CASSDTSAPQHF
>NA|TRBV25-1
CASTRASSYNEQFF
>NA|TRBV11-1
CASSFEKRESVAQFF
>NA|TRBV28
CASRVRDLTYEQYF
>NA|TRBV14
CASSPNGDEWDYNEQFF
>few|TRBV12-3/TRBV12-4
CASSLEQQETQYF
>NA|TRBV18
CASSMTPTGCEQYF
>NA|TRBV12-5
CASGSGVYNEQFF
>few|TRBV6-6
CASSYVRGQETQYF
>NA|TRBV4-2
CASSQSPPTSSYEQYF
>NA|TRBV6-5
CASRRGLGGGYEQFF
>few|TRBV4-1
CASSQVWSGETQYF
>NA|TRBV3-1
CASSQVGPPQYF
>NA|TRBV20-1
CSARGGGVREQYF
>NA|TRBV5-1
CASSFTPGTGELFF
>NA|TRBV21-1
CASSLGAEAYEQYF
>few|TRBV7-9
CASSLDPGVGQFF
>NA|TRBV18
CASSATSRGEQYF
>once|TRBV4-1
CASSPLGHPETQYF
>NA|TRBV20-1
CSADSSGLPTYEQYF
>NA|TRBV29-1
CSVEGLAGVQEQFF
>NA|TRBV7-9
CASTSAGTGRVEQYF
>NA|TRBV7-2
CASSRTSRGYNEQFF
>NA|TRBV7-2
CASSLAGGGSYEQYF
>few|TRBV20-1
CSASLDWTNEKLFF
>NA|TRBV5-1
CASSEDRDPGSFYEQYF